This T cell receptor beta chain was identified during a study of shared clonotypes between healthy human individuals. General study findings and limits: Around 5% was the fraction of naive CD4 clonotypes found shared across a handful of donors. It was the non-shared clonotypes that had lower generation probabilities than clonotypes shared by all four donors.

Profiled with immunoSEQ multiplex PCR; TCRdb holds only in-frame clones, not every one. The top ten clones hold more than 0.95% of a sample with 1.5 million to 2.5 million clones, about 95% of them seen once. CDR1 and CDR2 from the germline V gene are SGHAT and FQNNGV. Deletions cut 0 bases from V and 0 bases from J, with 6 bases between. The CDR3 runs to 15 residues. Naive CD8 cells were CD45RO-negative, positively selected for CCR7, excluding terminally differentiated effector memory CD45RA+ cells. A word on this clone: Its cognate antigen is unknown.

The source of this sequence is a man aged 18-30 years in good health. The specimen sequenced was naive CD8+ T cells sorted from blood. The chain employs TRBV11-2 and TRBJ2-1; D is unclear. CDR3 protein: CASSLDTLSYNEQFF. The CDR3 region has the DNA TGTGCCAGCAGCTTAGACACCCTCTCCTACAATGAGCAGTTCTTC.